The rows below give T cell receptor beta chains drawn from one sample of a study of blood T cell repertoires in COVID-19. TCRdb keeps only in-frame clones here, not all; method: immunoSEQ multiplex PCR. The sample records about 230,000 clones, approximately 84% being singletons. Sequenced input: peripheral blood. These TCRs come from a man between 45 and 60 years old with COVID-19, enrolled during active disease. Both conserved end residues are part of each CDR3. A D gene is named only where the DNA matches it firmly. Some rows have no size entry. The others give once, few or many, or a class for an expanded clone.

few	-	TRBV29-1	TRBJ1-4	CSVGLREKLFF	TGCAGCGTCGGACTGAGGGAAAAACTGTTTTTT
-	-	TRBV11-2	TRBJ1-2	CASSLGVADGYTF	TGTGCCAGCAGCTTAGGGGTGGCGGATGGCTACACCTTC
-	-	TRBV7-7	TRBJ2-3	CASSPILEPSTDTQYF	TGTGCTAGCAGCCCTATACTCGAGCCTAGCACAGATACGCAGTATTTT
-	TRBD2	TRBV19	TRBJ2-3	CASSPGLVLTDTQYF	TGTGCCAGTAGCCCGGGACTAGTTTTGACAGATACGCAGTATTTT
-	TRBD2	TRBV3-1/TRBV3-2	TRBJ2-5	CASSQESLAGLGETQYF	TGTGCCAGCAGCCAAGAATCCCTAGCGGGACTCGGAGAGACCCAGTACTTC
-	-	TRBV19	TRBJ1-1	CASSRLDSLNTEAFF	TGTGCCAGTAGTCGCCTTGACAGTTTGAACACTGAAGCTTTCTTT
-	-	TRBV29-1	TRBJ1-5	CSVVTASNQPQHF	TGCAGCGTTGTGACAGCTAGCAATCAGCCCCAGCATTTT
-	TRBD1	TRBV29-1	TRBJ1-2	CSVQSTGGGNYGYTF	TGCAGCGTACAATCCACAGGGGGAGGTAACTATGGCTACACCTTC
few	TRBD2	TRBV15	TRBJ2-5	CATSARRRTSGTQETQYF	TGTGCCACCAGCGCCAGGAGACGGACTAGCGGGACCCAAGAGACCCAGTACTTC
-	TRBD2	TRBV2	TRBJ2-1	CASSPRGSGRSYNEQFF	TGTGCCAGCAGCCCTAGAGGTAGCGGGAGGTCCTACAATGAGCAGTTCTTC
-	-	TRBV5-8	TRBJ2-7	CASSPVQGFDSYEQYF	TGTGCCAGCAGCCCGGTCCAGGGTTTCGACTCCTACGAGCAGTACTTC
-	TRBD1	TRBV6-2/TRBV6-3	TRBJ1-5	CASSSGQDYYQPQHF	TGTGCCAGCAGCTCCGGACAGGACTATTATCAGCCCCAGCATTTT